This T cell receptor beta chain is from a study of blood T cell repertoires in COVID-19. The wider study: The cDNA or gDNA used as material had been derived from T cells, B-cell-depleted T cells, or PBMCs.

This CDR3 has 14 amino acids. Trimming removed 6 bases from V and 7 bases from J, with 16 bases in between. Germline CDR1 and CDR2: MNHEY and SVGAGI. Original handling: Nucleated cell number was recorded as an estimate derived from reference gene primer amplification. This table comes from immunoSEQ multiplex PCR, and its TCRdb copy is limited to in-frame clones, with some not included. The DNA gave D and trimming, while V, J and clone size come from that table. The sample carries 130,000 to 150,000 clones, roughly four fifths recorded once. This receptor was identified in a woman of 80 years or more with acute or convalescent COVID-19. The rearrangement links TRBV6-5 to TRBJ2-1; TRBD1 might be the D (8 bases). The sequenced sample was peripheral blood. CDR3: CASRRGQGANEQFF. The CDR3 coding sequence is TGTGCCAGCAGGCGGGGGCAGGGGGCGAATGAGCAGTTCTTC.